This paragraph covers one T cell receptor beta chain sequence. The antigen remains unidentified. The source of the sample is a study of CXCR3-negative and CXCR3-positive naive CD8 T cells. Researchers prepared the TRB cDNA libraries using 5' RACE with UMI labels. TCRdb re-analyzed the 5' RACE reads; it lists each CDR3 protein once, without DNA. Here the sample table reports tens of thousands of distinct CDR3 sequences. Study results and caveats: Compared with CXCR3-negative naive cells, CXCR3-positive naive cells showed more hydrophobic TRB CDR3s. Cryopreserved cells showed partially decreased CXCR3 expression, and most assays used fresh PBMCs.

Material for sequencing was naive CXCR3+ CD8+ T cells from blood. Subset noted: CD45RO-CCR7+CD27+CD95- naive CD8+ T cells expressing CXCR3 (TNR3+). This sequence originates from a human donor in good health. Some clones in this sample may be carry-over from other donors' samples.

The CDR3 reads CAIKQANYGYTF. The chain uses TRBV6-1 and TRBJ1-2. CDR3 length equals 12 residues. Germline CDR1 reads MNHNS; CDR2 reads SASEGT.